Shown below are 4 T cell receptor beta chains from a single sample sequenced in a study of blood T cell repertoires in COVID-19. Libraries were prepared by immunoSEQ multiplex PCR; TCRdb keeps only in-frame clonotypes and omits some of them. The sample holds a few hundred thousand clones; roughly 90% are singletons and the top ten take 2.5% to 3.5%. Sequences were obtained from peripheral blood. Receptors originate from a woman aged 25-40 years with COVID-19, enrolled during active disease.

This clone was found once. V gene TRBV27 combines with J gene TRBJ2-4; 12 nucleotides align to TRBD1. V gave up 8 bases and J gave up 1 base; unmatched junction bases: 12. The germline V gene has CDR1 MNHEY and CDR2 SMNVEV (reference sequence). This CDR3 has 18 amino acids. CDR3 sequence reads: CASSLGTGGRGAKNIQYF. The CDR3 DNA reads TGTGCCAGCTCCTTGGGGACAGGGGGCAGAGGGGCCAAAAACATTCAGTACTTC.

The gene calls are TRBV11-2 and TRBJ2-2; TRBD2 matches 8 bases. The J segment lost 6 bases and the V segment lost 3 bases, leaving 6 bases of the junction unmatched. The CDR3 runs to 15 residues. In germline, CDR1 is SGHAT, CDR2 FQNNGV. CDR3 DNA sequence: TGTGCCAGCAGCTTTCAGATCGGGGGGGCCGGGGAGCTGTTTTTT. Translated, it gives CASSFQIGGAGELFF.

This clone has only one observation. This rearrangement joins TRBV4-1 to TRBJ1-2; TRBD1 might be the D (6 bases). The CDR3 totals 15 residues. V lost 2 bases, J lost 8 bases, and 18 bases lay in between. Germline CDR1 MGHRA, CDR2 YSYEKL. DNA for the CDR3: TGCGCCAGCAGCCAACCTTGGACAGCGAGGGGAGGCTACACCTTC. Protein: CASSQPWTARGGYTF.

The rearrangement links TRBV10-3 to TRBJ2-7; D is perhaps TRBD1 (6 bases). V was clipped by 0 bases and J by 5 bases, with 14 bases between them. The germline CDR1 and CDR2 sequences are ENHRY and SYGVKD. CDR3 length: 15 amino acids. This chain's CDR3 is CAISESQHQGNEQYF. The CDR3 region has the DNA TGTGCCATCAGTGAGTCGCAGCACCAGGGGAACGAGCAGTACTTC.